These 3 T cell receptor beta chains came from one sample sequenced in a study of cytotoxic CD8 clonotypes in ibrutinib-treated CLL. Profiling relied on immunoSEQ multiplex PCR, and the TCRdb table lists in-frame clones only, not all of them. The sample holds fewer than 400,000 clones, about 64% seen once. Source: PBMCs, taken after 36 months of ibrutinib treatment. These receptors originate from a human donor with chronic lymphocytic leukemia.

This chain joins TRBV5-4 and TRBJ2-1; possible D gene TRBD2, 6 bases. Germline V lookup: CDR1 SGHNT, CDR2 YYREEE (reference sequence). Trimming removed 4 bases at V and 0 bases at J, with 14 bases between. CDR3 size: 16 residues. The CDR3 spells CASSGKDGSSYNEQFF. As DNA, the CDR3 is TGTGCCAGCAGCGGAAAGGACGGGAGCTCCTACAATGAGCAGTTCTTC.

The CDR3 here is CASSLATYRGSGTGELFF. CDR3 nucleotide sequence: TGTGCCAGCAGCTTAGCGACGTACAGGGGGAGTGGCACCGGGGAGCTGTTTTTT. The V gene is TRBV7-2, the J gene TRBJ2-2; TRBD1 agrees at 8 bases. CDR1 SGHTA and CDR2 FQGNSA come from the germline V gene. The CDR3 sequence is 18 residues long. V lost 0 bases and J lost 4; bases outside the gene matches: 10.

This chain links TRBV4-1 with TRBJ1-3, with 7 bases fitting TRBD1. The CDR3 length is 14 residues. V gave up 1 base and J gave up 7 bases; unmatched junction bases: 4. Germline V gene sequence: CDR1 MGHRA, CDR2 YSYEKL. The CDR3 sequence: CASSQVGGGNTIYF. The DNA for the CDR3 is TGCGCCAGCAGCCAAGTGGGAGGGGGCAACACCATATATTTT.